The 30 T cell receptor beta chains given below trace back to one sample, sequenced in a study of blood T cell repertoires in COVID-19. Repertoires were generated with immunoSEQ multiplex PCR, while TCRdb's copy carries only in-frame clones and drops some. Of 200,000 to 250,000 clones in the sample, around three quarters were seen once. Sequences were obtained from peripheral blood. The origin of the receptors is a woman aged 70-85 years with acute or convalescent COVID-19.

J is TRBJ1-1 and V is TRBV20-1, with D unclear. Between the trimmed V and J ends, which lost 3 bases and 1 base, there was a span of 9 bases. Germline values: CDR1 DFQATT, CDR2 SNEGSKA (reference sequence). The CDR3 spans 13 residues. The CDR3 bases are TGCAGTGCTAGTTCTGGAGGGAACACTGAAGCTTTCTTT. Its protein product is CSASSGGNTEAFF.

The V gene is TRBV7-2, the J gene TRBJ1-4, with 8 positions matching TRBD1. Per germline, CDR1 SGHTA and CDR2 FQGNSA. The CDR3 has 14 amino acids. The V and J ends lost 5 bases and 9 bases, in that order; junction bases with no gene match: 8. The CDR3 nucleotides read TGTGCCAGCAGCCCAGGGACAGGAATTCAAAAACTGTTTTTT. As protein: CASSPGTGIQKLFF.

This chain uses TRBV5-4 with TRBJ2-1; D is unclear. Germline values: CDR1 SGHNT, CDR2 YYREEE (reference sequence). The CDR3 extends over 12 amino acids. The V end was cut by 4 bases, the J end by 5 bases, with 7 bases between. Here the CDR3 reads CASSPRNNEQFF. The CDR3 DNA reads TGTGCCAGCAGCCCGAGAAACAATGAGCAGTTCTTC.

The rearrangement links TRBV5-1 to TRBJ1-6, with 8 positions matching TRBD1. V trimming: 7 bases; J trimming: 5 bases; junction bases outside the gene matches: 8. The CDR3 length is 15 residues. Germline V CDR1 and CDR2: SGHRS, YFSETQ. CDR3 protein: CASRVGQENNSPLHF. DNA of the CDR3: TGCGCCAGCCGGGTGGGACAGGAGAATAATTCACCCCTCCACTTT.

Here the CDR3 reads CASSETTVRDTQYF. The CDR3 DNA sequence: TGTGCCAGCAGTGAAACCACGGTTCGGGATACGCAGTATTTT. The V call is TRBV2, the J call TRBJ2-3; D is ambiguous. V lost 2 bases, J lost 6 bases, and 12 bases lay in between. This CDR3 has 14 residues. Germline V gene data show CDR1 as SNHLY and CDR2 as FYNNEI.

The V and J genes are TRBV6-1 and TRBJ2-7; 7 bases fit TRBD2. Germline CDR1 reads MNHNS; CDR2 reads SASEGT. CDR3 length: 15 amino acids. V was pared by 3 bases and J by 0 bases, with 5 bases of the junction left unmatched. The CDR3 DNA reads TGTGCCAGCAGTGAGCGGGGAGGGAGCTCCTACGAGCAGTACTTC. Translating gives CASSERGGSSYEQYF.

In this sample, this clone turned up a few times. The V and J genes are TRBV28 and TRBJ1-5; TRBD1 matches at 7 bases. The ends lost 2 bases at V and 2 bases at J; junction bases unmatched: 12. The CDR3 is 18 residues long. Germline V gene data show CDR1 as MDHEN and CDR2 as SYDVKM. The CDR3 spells CASSLKGAFRDGNQPQHF. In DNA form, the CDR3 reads TGTGCCAGCAGTTTAAAGGGGGCTTTTAGGGATGGCAATCAGCCCCAGCATTTT.

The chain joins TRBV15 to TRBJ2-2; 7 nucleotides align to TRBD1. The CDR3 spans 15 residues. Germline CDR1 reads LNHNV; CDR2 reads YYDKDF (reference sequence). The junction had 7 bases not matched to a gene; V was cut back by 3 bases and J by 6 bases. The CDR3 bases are TGTGCCACCAGCAGCTTGACAGGGTACGCCGGGGAGCTGTTTTTT. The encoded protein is CATSSLTGYAGELFF.

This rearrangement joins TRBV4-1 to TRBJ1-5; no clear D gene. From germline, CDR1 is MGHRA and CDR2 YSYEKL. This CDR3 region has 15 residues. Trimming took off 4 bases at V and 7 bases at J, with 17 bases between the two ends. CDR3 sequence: CASSPVFVEVQPQHF. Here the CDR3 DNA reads TGCGCCAGCAGCCCTGTTTTCGTCGAGGTGCAGCCCCAGCATTTT.

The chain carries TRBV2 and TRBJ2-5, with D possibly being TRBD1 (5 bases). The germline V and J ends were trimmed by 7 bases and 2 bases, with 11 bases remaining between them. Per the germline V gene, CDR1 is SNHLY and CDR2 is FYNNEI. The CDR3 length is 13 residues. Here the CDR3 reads CASNGAAQETQYF. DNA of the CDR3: TGTGCCAGCAATGGGGCTGCTCAAGAGACCCAGTACTTC. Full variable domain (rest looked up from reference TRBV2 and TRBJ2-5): EPEVTQTPSHQVTQMGQEVILRCVPISNHLYFYWYRQILGQKVEFLVSFYNNEISEKSEIFDDQFSVERPDGSNFTLKIRSTKLEDSAMYFCASNGAAQETQYFGPGTRLLVL.

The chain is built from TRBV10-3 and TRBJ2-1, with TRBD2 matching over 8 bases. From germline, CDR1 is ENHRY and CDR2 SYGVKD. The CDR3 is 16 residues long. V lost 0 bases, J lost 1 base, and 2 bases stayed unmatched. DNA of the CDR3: TGTGCCATCAGTGAGTCAAGCGGGGGTTCCTACAATGAGCAGTTCTTC. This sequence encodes CAISESSGGSYNEQFF.

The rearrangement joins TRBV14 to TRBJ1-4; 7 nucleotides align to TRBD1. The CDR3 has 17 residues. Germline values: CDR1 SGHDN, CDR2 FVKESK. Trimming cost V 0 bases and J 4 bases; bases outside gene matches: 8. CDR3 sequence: CASSQDRGQTLNEKLFF. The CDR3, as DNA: TGTGCCAGCAGCCAAGACCGGGGACAGACTCTTAATGAAAAACTGTTTTTT.

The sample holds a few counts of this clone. In DNA, the CDR3 is TGTGCCAGCACCCATGGGGACAGGGGGTCAAAAAACATTCAGTACTTC. It yields the protein CASTHGDRGSKNIQYF. This chain connects TRBV27 to TRBJ2-4; 11 nucleotides align to TRBD1. CDR3 length: 16 amino acids. V gave up 7 bases and J gave up 4 bases; unmatched junction bases: 9. Germline V CDR1 and CDR2: MNHEY, SMNVEV (reference sequence).

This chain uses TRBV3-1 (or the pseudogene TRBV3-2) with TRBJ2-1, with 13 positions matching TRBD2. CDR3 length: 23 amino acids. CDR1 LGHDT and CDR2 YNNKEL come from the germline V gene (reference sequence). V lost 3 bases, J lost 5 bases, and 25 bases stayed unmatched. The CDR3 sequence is CASSQRGTSGIPQRAYGDNEQFF. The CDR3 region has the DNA TGTGCCAGCAGCCAGAGGGGGACTAGCGGGATCCCGCAGCGGGCCTACGGAGACAATGAGCAGTTCTTC.

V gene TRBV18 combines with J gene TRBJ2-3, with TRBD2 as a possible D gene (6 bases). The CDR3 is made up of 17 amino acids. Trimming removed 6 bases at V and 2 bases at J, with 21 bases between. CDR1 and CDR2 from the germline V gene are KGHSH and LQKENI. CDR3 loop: CASSAGTPTINTDTQYF. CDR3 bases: TGTGCCAGCTCGGCCGGGACTCCCACCATCAACACAGATACGCAGTATTTT.

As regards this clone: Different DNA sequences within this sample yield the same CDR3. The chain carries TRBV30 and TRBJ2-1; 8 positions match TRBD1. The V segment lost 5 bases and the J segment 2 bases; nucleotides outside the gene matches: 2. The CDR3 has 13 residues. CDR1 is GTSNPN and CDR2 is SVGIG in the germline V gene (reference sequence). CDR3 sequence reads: CAWGTGAYNEQFF. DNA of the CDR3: TGTGCCTGGGGGACAGGAGCCTACAATGAGCAGTTCTTC.

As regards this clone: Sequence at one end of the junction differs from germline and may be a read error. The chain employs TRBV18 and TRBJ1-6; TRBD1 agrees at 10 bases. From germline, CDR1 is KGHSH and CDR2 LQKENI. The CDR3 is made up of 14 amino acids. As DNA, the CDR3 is TGTGCCAGCGCACCCGGACAGGGGGTTTCACCCCTCCACTTT. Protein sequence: CASAPGQGVSPLHF.

The CDR3 loop reads CATSTSGANTGELFF. CDR3 nucleotide sequence: TGTGCCACCTCAACTAGCGGGGCGAACACCGGGGAGCTGTTTTTT. The chain combines TRBV2 with TRBJ2-2; 10 bases are a match to TRBD2. Germline-derived CDR1 and CDR2 are SNHLY and FYNNEI. The CDR3 extends over 15 amino acids. V was clipped by 10 bases and J by 0 bases; unmatched bases: 5.

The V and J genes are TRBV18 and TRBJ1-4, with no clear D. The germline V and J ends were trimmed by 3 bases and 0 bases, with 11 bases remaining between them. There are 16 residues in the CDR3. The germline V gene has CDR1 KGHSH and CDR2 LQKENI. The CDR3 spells CASSPGMGTTNEKLFF. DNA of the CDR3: TGTGCCAGCTCACCCGGGATGGGCACAACTAATGAAAAACTGTTTTTT.

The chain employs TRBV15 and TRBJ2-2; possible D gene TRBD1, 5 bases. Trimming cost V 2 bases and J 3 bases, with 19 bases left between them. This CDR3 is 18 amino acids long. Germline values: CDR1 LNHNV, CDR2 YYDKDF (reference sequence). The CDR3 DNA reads TGTGCCACCAGCAGACGCAAGTCAGTAGGGGTCTACACCGGGGAGCTGTTTTTT. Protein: CATSRRKSVGVYTGELFF.

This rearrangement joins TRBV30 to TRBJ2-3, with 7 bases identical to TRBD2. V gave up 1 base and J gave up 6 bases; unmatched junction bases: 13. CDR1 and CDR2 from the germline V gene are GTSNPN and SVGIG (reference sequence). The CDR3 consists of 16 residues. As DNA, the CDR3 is TGTGCCTGGAGTGAGGTTCCGGGCGGGAGAGGGGATACGCAGTATTTT. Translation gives CAWSEVPGGRGDTQYF. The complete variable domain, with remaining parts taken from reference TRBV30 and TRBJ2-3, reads SQTIHQWPATLVQPVGSPLSLECTVEGTSNPNLYWYRQAAGRGLQLLFYSVGIGQISSEVPQNLSASRPQDRQFILSSKKLLLSDSGFYLCAWSEVPGGRGDTQYFGPGTRLTVL.

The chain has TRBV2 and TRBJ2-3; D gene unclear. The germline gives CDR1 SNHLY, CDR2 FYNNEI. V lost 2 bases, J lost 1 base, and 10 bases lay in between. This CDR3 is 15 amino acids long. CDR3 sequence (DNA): TGTGCCAGCAGTGAAAGGTTGGCGGGCACAGATACGCAGTATTTT. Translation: CASSERLAGTDTQYF.

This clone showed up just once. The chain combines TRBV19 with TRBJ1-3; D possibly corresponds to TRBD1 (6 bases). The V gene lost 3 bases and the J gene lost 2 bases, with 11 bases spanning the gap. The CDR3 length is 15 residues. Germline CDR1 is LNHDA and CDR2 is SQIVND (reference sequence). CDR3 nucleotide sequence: TGTGCCAGTAGTATTTCGGGGGGCACTGGAAACACCATATATTTT. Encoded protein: CASSISGGTGNTIYF. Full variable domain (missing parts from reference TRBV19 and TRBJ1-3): DGGITQSPKYLFRKEGQNVTLSCEQNLNHDAMYWYRQDPGQGLRLIYYSQIVNDFQKGDIAEGYSVSREKKESFPLTVTSAQKNPTAFYLCASSISGGTGNTIYFGEGSWLTVV.

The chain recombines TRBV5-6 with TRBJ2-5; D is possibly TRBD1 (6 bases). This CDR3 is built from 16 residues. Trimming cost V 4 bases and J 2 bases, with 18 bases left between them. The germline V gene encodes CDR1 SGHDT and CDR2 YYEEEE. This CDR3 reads CASSGVTGTPQETQYF. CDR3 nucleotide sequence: TGTGCCAGCAGCGGGGTAACGGGGACACCACAAGAGACCCAGTACTTC.

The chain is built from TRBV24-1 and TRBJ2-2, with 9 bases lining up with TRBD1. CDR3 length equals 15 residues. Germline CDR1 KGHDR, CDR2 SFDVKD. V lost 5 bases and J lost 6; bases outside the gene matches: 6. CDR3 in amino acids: CATSVGTGIPGELFF. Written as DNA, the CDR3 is TGTGCCACCAGTGTGGGGACAGGGATTCCCGGGGAGCTGTTTTTT.

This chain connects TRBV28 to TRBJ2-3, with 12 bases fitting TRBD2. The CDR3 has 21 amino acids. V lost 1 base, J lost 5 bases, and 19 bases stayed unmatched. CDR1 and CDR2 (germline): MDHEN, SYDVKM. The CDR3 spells CASSLSYSLTSGSTSLDTQYF. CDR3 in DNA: TGTGCCAGCAGTTTATCCTATTCCTTGACTAGCGGGAGTACTTCCCTAGATACGCAGTATTTT. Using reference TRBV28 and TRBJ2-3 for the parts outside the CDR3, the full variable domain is DVKVTQSSRYLVKRTGEKVFLECVQDMDHENMFWYRQDPGLGLRLIYFSYDVKMKEKGDIPEGYSVSREKKERFSLILESASTNQTSMYLCASSLSYSLTSGSTSLDTQYFGPGTRLTVL.

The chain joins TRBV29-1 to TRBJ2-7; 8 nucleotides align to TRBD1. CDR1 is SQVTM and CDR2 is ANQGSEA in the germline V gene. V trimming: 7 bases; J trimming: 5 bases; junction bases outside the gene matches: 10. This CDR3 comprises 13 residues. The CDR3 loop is CSAVTGGSNEQYF. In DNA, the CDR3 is TGCAGCGCCGTAACAGGGGGTAGTAACGAGCAGTACTTC.

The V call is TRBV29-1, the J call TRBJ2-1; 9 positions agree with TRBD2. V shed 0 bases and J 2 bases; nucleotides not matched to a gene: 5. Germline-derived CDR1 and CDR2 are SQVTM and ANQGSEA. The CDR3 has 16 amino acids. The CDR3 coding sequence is TGCAGCGTTGAAGATACGGCTAGCGGGGCCTACAATGAGCAGTTCTTC. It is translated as CSVEDTASGAYNEQFF.

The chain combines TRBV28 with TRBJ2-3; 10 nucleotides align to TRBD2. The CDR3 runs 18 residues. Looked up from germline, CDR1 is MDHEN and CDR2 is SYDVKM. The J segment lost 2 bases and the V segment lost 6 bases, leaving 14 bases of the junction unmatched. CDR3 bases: TGTGCCAGCAGCTGGGCGGGACTAGCGCCCACCTCCACAGATACGCAGTATTTT. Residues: CASSWAGLAPTSTDTQYF.

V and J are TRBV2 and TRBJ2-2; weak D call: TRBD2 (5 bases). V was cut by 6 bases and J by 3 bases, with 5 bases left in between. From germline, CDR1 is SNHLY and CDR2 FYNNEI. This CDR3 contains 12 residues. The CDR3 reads CASRGDTGELFF. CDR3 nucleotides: TGTGCCAGCAGGGGAGACACCGGGGAGCTGTTTTTT.